This entry lists 20 T cell receptor beta chains sequenced from one sample in a study of long-term antiretroviral therapy in people with HIV. Researchers ran immunoSEQ v3.0 at survey level. TCRdb's table, derived via immunoSEQ multiplex PCR, lists solely in-frame clones and lacks some. The sample consists of roughly 32,000 clones, 95% to 98% of them appearing once. Here the sequenced sample was unsorted PBMCs, taken 7.6 years after starting antiretroviral therapy. The source is a man aged 25 to 45 with HIV.

This sequence joins TRBV6-1 and TRBJ2-7, with a tentative D call TRBD1 (6 bases). Germline CDR1 MNHNS, CDR2 SASEGT. V lost 4 bases, J lost 6 bases, and 19 bases lay in between. CDR3 length equals 15 residues. For the CDR3, the DNA is TGTGCCAGCAGTGTCTCATGGGGGCGTAACGGCGAGCAGTACTTC. Amino acids: CASSVSWGRNGEQYF.

The CDR3 bases are TGTGCCAGCAGTTACTCGACGGGGAGCGGGGAGCTGTTTTTT. Amino acids: CASSYSTGSGELFF. This sequence joins TRBV6-5 and TRBJ2-2, with TRBD2 as a possible D gene (5 bases). Germline CDR1 is MNHEY and CDR2 is SVGAGI. The CDR3 is made up of 14 amino acids. Trimming stripped 0 bases from V and 7 bases from J, with 9 bases between.

V is TRBV4-3 and J is TRBJ2-1; D ambiguous. The CDR3 is 14 amino acids. Per germline, CDR1 LGHNA and CDR2 YSLEER. V lost 3 bases and J lost 15, with 21 bases in between. The CDR3, as DNA: TGCGCCAGCAGCCAGGCCCTTAACGCGGCCGCGGCGTTCTTC. This sequence encodes CASSQALNAAAAFF.

The CDR3 protein is CASSIRGRGWEKLFF. CDR3 sequence (DNA): TGTGCCAGTAGTATAAGGGGTAGGGGGTGGGAAAAACTGTTTTTT. V gene TRBV19 combines with J gene TRBJ1-4, with TRBD1 as a possible D gene (6 bases). Per the germline V gene, CDR1 is LNHDA and CDR2 is SQIVND (reference sequence). Trimming took 2 bases from V and 8 from J, leaving 15 bases between them. The CDR3 runs 15 residues.

This chain links TRBV6-4 with TRBJ2-5, with D possibly matching TRBD1 (5 bases). The CDR3 length is 14 residues. Between the trimmed V and J ends, which lost 0 bases and 5 bases, there was a span of 10 bases. Germline values: CDR1 MRHNA, CDR2 SNTAGT. CDR3 amino acids: CASSDSMGPETQYF. The CDR3, as DNA: TGTGCCAGCAGTGACTCGATGGGGCCGGAGACCCAGTACTTC.

The V gene is TRBV5-1, the J gene TRBJ1-1; tentatively, D is TRBD1 (6 bases). This CDR3 is built from 15 residues. Germline V gene data show CDR1 as SGHRS and CDR2 as YFSETQ. Trimming cost V 0 bases and J 8 bases, with 17 bases left between them. CDR3: CASSLVAGDNREAFF. CDR3 DNA sequence: TGCGCCAGCAGCTTGGTGGCAGGGGATAATAGGGAAGCTTTCTTT.

The V and J genes are TRBV5-1 and TRBJ1-3; 9 positions agree with TRBD1. Germline assignment: CDR1 SGHRS and CDR2 YFSETQ. V shed 3 bases and J 2 bases; nucleotides not matched to a gene: 3. This CDR3 is built from 15 residues. CDR3 sequence: CASSWDREAGNTIYF. As DNA, the CDR3 is TGCGCCAGCAGCTGGGACAGGGAGGCTGGAAACACCATATATTTT.

This clone has only one observation. The chain is built from TRBV11-2 and TRBJ2-1; D gene unclear. V was pared by 2 bases and J by 5 bases, with 13 bases between. The CDR3 length is 15 residues. Per the germline V gene, CDR1 is SGHAT and CDR2 is FQNNGV. The CDR3 spells CASSLSSGNHNEQFF. The CDR3 DNA is TGTGCCAGCAGCTTAAGTTCTGGTAACCACAATGAGCAGTTCTTC.

This rearrangement joins TRBV10-2 to TRBJ2-3; the D is unclear. This CDR3 comprises 13 residues. The ends were cut back, 5 bases at V and 4 bases at J, with 10 bases in the middle. CDR1 and CDR2 from the germline V gene are WSHSY and SAAADI. The CDR3 nucleotides read TGCGCCAGCAGTCGGCGGCGTCCAGATACGCAGTATTTT. It yields the protein CASSRRRPDTQYF.

This chain links TRBV19 with TRBJ1-1; 8 nucleotides match TRBD1. Per germline, CDR1 LNHDA and CDR2 SQIVND (reference sequence). The trim removed 5 bases at V and 4 bases at J, leaving 15 bases unmatched. This CDR3 is 17 amino acids long. CDR3 residues: CASSPPPGQGLGTEAFF. The CDR3 DNA follows: TGTGCCAGTAGTCCGCCCCCTGGACAGGGCTTGGGCACTGAAGCTTTCTTT.

The CDR3, as DNA: TGTGCCAGCAGCTTAGGGGGGGGATCCTACGAGCAGTACTTC. It encodes CASSLGGGSYEQYF. V usage is TRBV7-9 and J usage is TRBJ2-7; 7 bases map to TRBD2. Trimming took 1 base from V and 1 from J; bases not matched to a gene: 1. Germline V gene data show CDR1 as SEHNR and CDR2 as FQNEAQ (reference sequence). The CDR3 runs to 14 residues.

CDR3 sequence: CASTYYSSVRQPQHF. Written as DNA, the CDR3 is TGTGCCAGCACCTACTATTCTTCGGTCCGGCAGCCCCAGCATTTT. V is TRBV6-6 and J is TRBJ1-5, with D hard to call. The ends were cut back, 7 bases at V and 7 bases at J, with 20 bases in the middle. The CDR3 is made up of 15 amino acids. Germline-derived CDR1 and CDR2 are MNHNY and SVGAGI (reference sequence).

V and J are TRBV5-1 and TRBJ2-7; D tentatively reads TRBD1 or TRBD2 (6 bases each). There are 15 residues in the CDR3. The germline CDR1 and CDR2 sequences are SGHRS and YFSETQ. Trimming shortened V by 0 bases and J by 5 bases, and 15 bases separated the two germline ends. This CDR3 is CASSLATGAWDEQYF. As DNA, the CDR3 is TGCGCCAGCAGCTTGGCTACGGGGGCTTGGGACGAGCAGTACTTC.

The chain combines TRBV11-2 with TRBJ2-3; D may be TRBD2 (7 bases). Trimming took 6 bases from V and 4 from J, leaving 20 bases between them. Germline lookup yields CDR1 SGHAT and CDR2 FQNNGV. The CDR3 has 16 residues. This chain's CDR3 is CASRQGGGSRSDTQYF. For the CDR3, the DNA is TGTGCCAGCAGACAAGGGGGGGGGAGCCGGTCAGATACGCAGTATTTT.

The CDR3 protein is CASSPGETQYF. Here the CDR3 DNA reads TGTGCCAGCAGCCCGGGGGAGACCCAGTACTTC. V usage is TRBV6-5 and J usage is TRBJ2-5, with D maybe TRBD2 (5 bases). This CDR3 has 11 amino acids. The germline CDR1 and CDR2 sequences are MNHEY and SVGAGI. The V and J ends lost 6 bases and 5 bases respectively, with 7 bases between them.

The chain has TRBV18 and TRBJ2-2, with a tentative D call TRBD1 (6 bases). CDR3 length: 16 residues. Trimming left V 2 bases short and J 2 bases short, with 12 bases between. CDR1 is KGHSH, CDR2 LQKENI, per germline. The CDR3 DNA is TGTGCCAGCTCACCAAGAAAACAGGGTAACACCGGGGAGCTGTTTTTT. This encodes CASSPRKQGNTGELFF.

This clone was found once. The chain is built from TRBV19 and TRBJ1-5; TRBD1 agrees at 9 bases. Germline V gene sequence: CDR1 LNHDA, CDR2 SQIVND (reference sequence). This CDR3 is built from 17 residues. The V gene end was trimmed by 4 bases and the J gene end by 1 base; junction bases not matched to a gene: 8. In DNA, the CDR3 is TGTGCCAGTAGTACCCATCCGGGACAGGGAAGCAATCAGCCCCAGCATTTT. Amino acid sequence: CASSTHPGQGSNQPQHF.

V is TRBV2 and J is TRBJ2-5; D call uncertain. The germline V gene encodes CDR1 SNHLY and CDR2 FYNNEI. Trimming left V 0 bases short and J 1 base short, with 12 bases between. There are 16 residues in the CDR3. DNA for the CDR3: TGTGCCAGCAGTGAAGCGCTTGGAGCAAGCCAAGAGACCCAGTACTTC. The encoded protein is CASSEALGASQETQYF.

This chain links TRBV27 with TRBJ2-3, with 11 bases aligning to TRBD2. V shed 2 bases, J shed 2 bases, and the junction held 6 bases outside the gene matches. Germline V CDR1 and CDR2: MNHEY, SMNVEV (reference sequence). This CDR3 has 17 amino acids. CDR3 in amino acids: CASSLVGGLAATDTQYF. Written as DNA, the CDR3 is TGTGCCAGCAGTTTAGTAGGGGGACTAGCGGCCACAGATACGCAGTATTTT.

This clone was counted once. V is TRBV7-9 and J is TRBJ1-1; D is undetermined. Trimming removed 2 bases from V and 1 base from J, with 8 bases in between. CDR1 and CDR2 (germline): SEHNR, FQNEAQ (reference sequence). This CDR3 is built from 14 residues. DNA of the CDR3: TGTGCCAGCAGCTTACCACAGACGAACACTGAAGCTTTCTTT. Translating it yields CASSLPQTNTEAFF.